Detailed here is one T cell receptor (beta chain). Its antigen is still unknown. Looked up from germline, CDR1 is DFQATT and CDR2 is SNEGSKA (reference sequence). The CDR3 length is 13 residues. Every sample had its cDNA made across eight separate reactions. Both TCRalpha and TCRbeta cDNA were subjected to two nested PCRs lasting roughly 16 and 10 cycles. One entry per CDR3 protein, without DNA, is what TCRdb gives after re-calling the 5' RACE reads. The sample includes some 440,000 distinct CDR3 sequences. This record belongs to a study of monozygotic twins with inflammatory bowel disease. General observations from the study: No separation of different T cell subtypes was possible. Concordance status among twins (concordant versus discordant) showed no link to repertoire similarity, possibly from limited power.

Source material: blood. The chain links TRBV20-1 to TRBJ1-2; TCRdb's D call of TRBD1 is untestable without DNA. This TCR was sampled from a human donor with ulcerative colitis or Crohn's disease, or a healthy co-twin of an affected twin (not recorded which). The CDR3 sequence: CSAPAGQKYGYTF.